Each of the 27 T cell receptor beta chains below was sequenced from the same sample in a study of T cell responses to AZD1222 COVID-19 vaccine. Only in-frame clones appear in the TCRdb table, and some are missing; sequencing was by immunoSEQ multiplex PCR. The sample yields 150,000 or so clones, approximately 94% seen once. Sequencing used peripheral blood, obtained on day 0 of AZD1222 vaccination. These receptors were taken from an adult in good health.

CDR3 DNA: TGCGCCAGCAGCCCGACCTGGACACTTAGCAATCAGCCCCAGCATTTT. This codes for CASSPTWTLSNQPQHF. The chain is built from TRBV10-2 and TRBJ1-5, with D possibly TRBD1 on 5 matching bases. This CDR3 is built from 16 residues. From germline, CDR1 is WSHSY and CDR2 SAAADI. Trimming removed 6 bases at V and 0 bases at J, with 15 bases between.

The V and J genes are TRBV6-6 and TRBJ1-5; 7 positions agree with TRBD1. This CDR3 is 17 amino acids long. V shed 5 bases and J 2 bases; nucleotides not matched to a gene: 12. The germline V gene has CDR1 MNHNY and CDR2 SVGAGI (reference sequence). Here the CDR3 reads CASSPLNRGLGNQPQHF. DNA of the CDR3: TGTGCCAGCAGTCCACTTAACAGGGGACTGGGCAATCAGCCCCAGCATTTT.

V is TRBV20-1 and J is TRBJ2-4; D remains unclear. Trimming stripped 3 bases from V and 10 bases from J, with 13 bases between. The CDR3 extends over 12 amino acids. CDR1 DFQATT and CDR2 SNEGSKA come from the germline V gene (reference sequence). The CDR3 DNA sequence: TGCAGTGCTAGTGAGACCCCGAGGATTCAGTACTTC. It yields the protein CSASETPRIQYF.

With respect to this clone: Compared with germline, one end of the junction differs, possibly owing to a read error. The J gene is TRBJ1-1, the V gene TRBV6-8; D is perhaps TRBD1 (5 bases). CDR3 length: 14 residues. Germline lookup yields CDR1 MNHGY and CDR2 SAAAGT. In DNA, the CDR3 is TGTGCCAGCAGCTACTGCCTATCAGGGTTTGAAGCTTTCTTT. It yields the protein CASSYCLSGFEAFF.

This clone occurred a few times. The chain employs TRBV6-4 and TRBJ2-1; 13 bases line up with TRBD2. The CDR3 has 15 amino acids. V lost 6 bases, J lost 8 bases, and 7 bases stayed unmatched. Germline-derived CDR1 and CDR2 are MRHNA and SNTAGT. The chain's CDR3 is CASSELAGGLDEQFF. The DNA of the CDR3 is TGTGCCAGCAGCGAACTAGCGGGAGGGTTGGATGAGCAGTTCTTC.

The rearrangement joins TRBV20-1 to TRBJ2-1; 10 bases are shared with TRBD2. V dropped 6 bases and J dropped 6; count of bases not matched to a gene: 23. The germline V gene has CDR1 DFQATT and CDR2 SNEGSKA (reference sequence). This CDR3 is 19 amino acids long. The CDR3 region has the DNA TGCAGTGCCAGTCGGTGGCTAGCGGGAGTCAGGGGGGGGTCCAATGAGCAGTTCTTC. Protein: CSASRWLAGVRGGSNEQFF.

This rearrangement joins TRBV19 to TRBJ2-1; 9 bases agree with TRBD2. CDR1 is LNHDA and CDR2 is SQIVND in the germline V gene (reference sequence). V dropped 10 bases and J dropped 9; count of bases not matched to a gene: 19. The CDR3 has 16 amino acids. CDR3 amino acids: CATAARVPSGISEQFF. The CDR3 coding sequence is TGTGCCACCGCCGCCAGGGTCCCTAGCGGGATAAGTGAGCAGTTCTTC.

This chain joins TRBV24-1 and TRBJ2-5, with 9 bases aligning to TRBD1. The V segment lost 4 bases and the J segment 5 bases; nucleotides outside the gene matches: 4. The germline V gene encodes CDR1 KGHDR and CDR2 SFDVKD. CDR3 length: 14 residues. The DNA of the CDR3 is TGTGCCACCAGTGACACAGGGGGCATGGAGACCCAGTACTTC. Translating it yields CATSDTGGMETQYF.

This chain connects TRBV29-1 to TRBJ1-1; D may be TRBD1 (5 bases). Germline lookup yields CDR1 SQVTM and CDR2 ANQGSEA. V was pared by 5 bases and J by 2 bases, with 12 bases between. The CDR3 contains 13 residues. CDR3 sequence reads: CSVRFRDNTEAFF. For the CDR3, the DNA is TGCAGCGTTCGCTTCAGGGATAACACTGAAGCTTTCTTT.

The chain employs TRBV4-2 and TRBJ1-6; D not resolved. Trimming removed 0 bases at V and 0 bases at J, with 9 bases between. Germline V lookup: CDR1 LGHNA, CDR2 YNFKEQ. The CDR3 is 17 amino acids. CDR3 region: CASSQDSRSSYNSPLHF. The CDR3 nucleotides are TGTGCCAGCAGCCAAGATTCCCGGAGCTCCTATAATTCACCCCTCCACTTT.

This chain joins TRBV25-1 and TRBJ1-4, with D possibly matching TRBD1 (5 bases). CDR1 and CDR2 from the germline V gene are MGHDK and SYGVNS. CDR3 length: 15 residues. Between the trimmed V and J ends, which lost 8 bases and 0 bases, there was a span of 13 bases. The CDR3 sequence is CASETGATTNEKLFF. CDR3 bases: TGTGCCAGCGAGACCGGGGCCACAACTAATGAAAAACTGTTTTTT.

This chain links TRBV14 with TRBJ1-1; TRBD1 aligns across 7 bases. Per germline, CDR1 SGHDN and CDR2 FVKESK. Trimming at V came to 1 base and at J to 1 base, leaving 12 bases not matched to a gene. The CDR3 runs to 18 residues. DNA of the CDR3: TGTGCCAGCAGCCAAGTGGGTTGGAGGACAGGATCGAACACTGAAGCTTTCTTT. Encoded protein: CASSQVGWRTGSNTEAFF.

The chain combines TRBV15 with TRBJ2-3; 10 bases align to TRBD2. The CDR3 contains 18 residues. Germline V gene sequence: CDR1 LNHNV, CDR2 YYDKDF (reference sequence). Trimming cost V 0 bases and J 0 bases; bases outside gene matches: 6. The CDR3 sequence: CATSRERRLAGSTDTQYF. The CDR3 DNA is TGTGCCACCAGCAGAGAAAGGAGACTAGCGGGTAGCACAGATACGCAGTATTTT.

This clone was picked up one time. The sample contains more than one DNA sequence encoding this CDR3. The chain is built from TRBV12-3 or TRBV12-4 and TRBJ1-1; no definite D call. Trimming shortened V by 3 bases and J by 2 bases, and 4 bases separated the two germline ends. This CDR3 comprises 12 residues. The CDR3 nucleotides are TGTGCCAGCAGTTTTGGCAACACTGAAGCTTTCTTT. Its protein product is CASSFGNTEAFF.

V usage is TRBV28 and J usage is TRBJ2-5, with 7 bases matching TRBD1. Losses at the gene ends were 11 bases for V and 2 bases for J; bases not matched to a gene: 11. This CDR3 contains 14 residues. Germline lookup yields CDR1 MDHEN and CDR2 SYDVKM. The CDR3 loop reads CASYSPGQQETQYF. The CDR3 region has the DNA TGTGCCTCCTACTCCCCGGGACAGCAAGAGACCCAGTACTTC.

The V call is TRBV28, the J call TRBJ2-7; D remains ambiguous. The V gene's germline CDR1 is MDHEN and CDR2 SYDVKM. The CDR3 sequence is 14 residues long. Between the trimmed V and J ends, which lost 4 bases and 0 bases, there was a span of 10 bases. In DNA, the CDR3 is TGTGCCAGCAGTTCCTATCGGAGCTCCTACGAGCAGTACTTC. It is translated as CASSSYRSSYEQYF. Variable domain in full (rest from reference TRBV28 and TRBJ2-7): DVKVTQSSRYLVKRTGEKVFLECVQDMDHENMFWYRQDPGLGLRLIYFSYDVKMKEKGDIPEGYSVSREKKERFSLILESASTNQTSMYLCASSSYRSSYEQYFGPGTRLTVT.

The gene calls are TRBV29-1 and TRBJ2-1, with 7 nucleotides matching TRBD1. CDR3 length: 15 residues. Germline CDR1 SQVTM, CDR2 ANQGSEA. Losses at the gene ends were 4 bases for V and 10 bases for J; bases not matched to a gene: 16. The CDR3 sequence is CSVGSGQAHYLEQFF. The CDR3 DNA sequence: TGCAGCGTTGGGAGTGGACAGGCTCATTATTTGGAGCAGTTCTTC.

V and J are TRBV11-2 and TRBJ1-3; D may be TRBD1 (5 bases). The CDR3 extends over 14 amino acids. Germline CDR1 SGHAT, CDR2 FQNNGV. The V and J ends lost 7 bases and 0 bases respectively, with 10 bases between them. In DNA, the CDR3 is TGTGCCAGCACCCCGACAGACTCTGGAAACACCATATATTTT. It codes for CASTPTDSGNTIYF. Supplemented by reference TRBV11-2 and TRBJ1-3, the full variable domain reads EAGVAQSPRYKIIEKRQSVAFWCNPISGHATLYWYQQILGQGPKLLIQFQNNGVVDDSQLPKDRFSAERLKGVDSTLKIQPAKLEDSAVYLCASTPTDSGNTIYFGEGSWLTVV.

CDR3 in DNA: TGTGCCAGCAGCTTACGGGACACAGATACGCAGTATTTT. Amino acids: CASSLRDTDTQYF. The rearrangement links TRBV11-1 to TRBJ2-3, with D possibly being TRBD2 (5 bases). Germline assignment: CDR1 SGHAT and CDR2 FQDESV (reference sequence). This CDR3 is built from 13 residues. The V end was cut by 2 bases, the J end by 2 bases, with 5 bases between.

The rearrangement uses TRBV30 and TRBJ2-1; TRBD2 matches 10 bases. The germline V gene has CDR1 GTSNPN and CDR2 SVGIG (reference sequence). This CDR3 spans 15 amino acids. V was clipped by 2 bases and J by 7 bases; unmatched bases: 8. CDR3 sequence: CAWSSGTSVLNEQFF. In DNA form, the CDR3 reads TGTGCCTGGAGTTCCGGGACTAGCGTATTGAATGAGCAGTTCTTC.

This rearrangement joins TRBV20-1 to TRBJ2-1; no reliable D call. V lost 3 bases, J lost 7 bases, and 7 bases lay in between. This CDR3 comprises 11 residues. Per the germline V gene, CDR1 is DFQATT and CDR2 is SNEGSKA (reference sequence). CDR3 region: CSASGDNEQFF. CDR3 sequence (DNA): TGCAGTGCTAGCGGTGATAATGAGCAGTTCTTC.

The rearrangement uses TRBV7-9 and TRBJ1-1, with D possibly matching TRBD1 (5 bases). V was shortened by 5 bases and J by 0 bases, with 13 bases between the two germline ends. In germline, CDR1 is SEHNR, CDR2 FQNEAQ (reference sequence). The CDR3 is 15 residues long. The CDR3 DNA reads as TGTGCCAGCAGCGCGGGGGGGAATATGAACACTGAAGCTTTCTTT. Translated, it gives CASSAGGNMNTEAFF.

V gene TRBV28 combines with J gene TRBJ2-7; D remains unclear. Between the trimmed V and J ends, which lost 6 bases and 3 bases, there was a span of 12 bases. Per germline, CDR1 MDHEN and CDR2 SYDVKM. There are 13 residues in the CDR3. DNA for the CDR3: TGTGCCAGCAGCCTAGAAGGGTACTACGAGCAGTACTTC. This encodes CASSLEGYYEQYF. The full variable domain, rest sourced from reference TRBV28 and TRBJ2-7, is DVKVTQSSRYLVKRTGEKVFLECVQDMDHENMFWYRQDPGLGLRLIYFSYDVKMKEKGDIPEGYSVSREKKERFSLILESASTNQTSMYLCASSLEGYYEQYFGPGTRLTVT.

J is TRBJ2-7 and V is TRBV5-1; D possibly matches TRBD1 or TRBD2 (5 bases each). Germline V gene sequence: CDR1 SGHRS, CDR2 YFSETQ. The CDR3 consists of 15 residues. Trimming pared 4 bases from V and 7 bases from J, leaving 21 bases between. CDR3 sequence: CASSRTSWGTVEQYF. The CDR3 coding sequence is TGCGCCAGCAGCCGAACTAGTTGGGGGACCGTAGAGCAGTACTTC.

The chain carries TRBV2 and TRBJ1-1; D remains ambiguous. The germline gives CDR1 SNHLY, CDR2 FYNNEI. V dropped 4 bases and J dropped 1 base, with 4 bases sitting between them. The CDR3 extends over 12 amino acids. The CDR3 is CASSAGNTEAFF. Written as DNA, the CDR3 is TGTGCCAGCAGTGCCGGGAACACTGAAGCTTTCTTT.

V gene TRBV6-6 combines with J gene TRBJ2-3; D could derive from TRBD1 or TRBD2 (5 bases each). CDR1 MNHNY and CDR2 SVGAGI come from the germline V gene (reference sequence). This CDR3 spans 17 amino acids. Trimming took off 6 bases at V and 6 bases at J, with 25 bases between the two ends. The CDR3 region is CASSRTAGLPAGDTQYF. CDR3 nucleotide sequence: TGTGCCAGCAGCCGAACCGCTGGACTGCCGGCAGGGGATACGCAGTATTTT.

This CDR3 reads CASSLGVDRGQNTIYF. The CDR3 bases are TGTGCCAGCAGCTTAGGAGTGGACAGGGGACAGAACACCATATATTTT. The chain combines TRBV7-8 with TRBJ1-3; TRBD1 aligns across 9 bases. Germline loops: CDR1 SGHVS, CDR2 FQNEAQ. Trimming removed 1 base from V and 7 bases from J; junction bases left unmatched: 8. This CDR3 region has 16 residues.